Sequencing of this T cell receptor beta chain was carried out in a study of breast tumors, draining lymph nodes, adjacent tissues. General study points: Tumor TCR diversity was below lymph nodes but above nontumor tissue.

Each CDR3 protein gets one entry after TCRdb re-called the multiplex PCR reads with MiXCR. The table records 100,000 to 150,000 distinct CDR3 sequences, 15% to 20% of them present only once. The sample holds many counts of this clonotype. What it binds is not known. Germline loops: CDR1 SGHTA, CDR2 FQGTGA. CDR3 size: 16 residues. V lost 2 bases, J lost 6 bases, and 17 bases lay in between. Breast cancer patients provided tissue from their axillary draining lymph nodes. This receptor was obtained from a female donor with breast cancer. Some clones in this sample may be carry-over from other donors' samples. What was sequenced was axillary lymph node tissue. V is TRBV7-3 and J is TRBJ2-1, with D maybe TRBD2 (5 bases). Here the CDR3 reads CASSLGRALAFNEQFF. The CDR3 DNA follows: TGTGCCAGCAGCTTAGGTAGGGCTCTAGCCTTCAATGAGCAGTTCTTC.